This T cell receptor (beta chain) appears in the sequencing data of a study of T cell repertoires in cytomegalovirus infection (dated by TCRdb to 2018 to 2020). Turning to the overall study: Donor HLA type was relevant to the analysis, because carriage of CMV infection together with the matching HLA type was indicated by public TCR beta signatures.

On this clonotype: Its binding antigen is unknown. One base away there is no much larger clone; base qualities are not given.

As encoded in the germline V gene, CDR1 is MDHEN while CDR2 is SYDVKM. The CDR3 spans 17 residues, from the cysteine through the phenylalanine. Only the CDR3 region is kept as DNA, spanning 51 bases read in frame from base 1. Here V drops 6 bases and J drops 0 bases, and the junction holds 5 bases not matched to any gene. The paper's findings and limits, for the study overall: The ex vivo response was dominated by HLA-C-restricted CMV-specific TCR beta clonotypes, and the single most frequent clonotype in two of eight donors was supplied by these HLA-C-restricted clonotypes. Carriers of CMV infection plus the relevant HLA type were discriminated by the cumulative frequency of public TCR beta family members in the study cohort and in an independent roughly 340-donor cohort.

Instrument on record: Illumina HiSeq 1500. TCRdb reprocessing: public reads trimmed at Q25 with fastp, clones called with MiXCR, in-frame beta chains kept. A single entry per CDR3 protein holds the most common genes and DNA from its merged rows. The table for this sample lists around 740,000 distinct CDR3 sequences; 35% of them were counted only once. Of the sample, roughly 2.9% falls within the top ten clones. The chain uses TRBV28 and TRBJ2-6, with TRBD1 identical over 10 junction bases. Sequencing was done on a sample of PBMCs. The TCR was taken from a human donor in good health (CMV status not recorded). Some clones in this sample may be carry-over from other donors' samples. The sequenced DNA: TGTGCCAGCAGGACAGGGGGCGCGGGCTCTGGGGCCAACGTCCTGACTTTC. Translated, this gives CASRTGGAGSGANVLTF.